One sample yielded the 11 T cell receptor beta chains listed below, sequenced in a study of blood T cell repertoires in COVID-19. Sequencing used immunoSEQ multiplex PCR; TCRdb keeps in-frame clones, though not all of them. The profile covers 240,000 or so clones, with roughly 77% appearing a single time and around 3.4% taken by the ten largest. Sequenced: peripheral blood. The receptors here all came from an elderly woman with acute or convalescent COVID-19.

This chain links TRBV5-1 with TRBJ2-3; tentative D call: TRBD2 (6 bases). V was clipped by 4 bases and J by 9 bases, with 15 bases between them. Germline assignment: CDR1 SGHRS and CDR2 YFSETQ. The CDR3 contains 13 residues. Here the CDR3 DNA reads TGCGCCAGCAGCCCCCTGGAGGGCGGCACGCAGTATTTT. Protein product: CASSPLEGGTQYF.

The CDR3 loop reads CASSPVLGTGELFF. CDR3 DNA: TGTGCCAGCAGCCCAGTTCTAGGCACCGGGGAGCTGTTTTTT. V is TRBV9 and J is TRBJ2-2; no definite D call. CDR1 is SGDLS and CDR2 is YYNGEE in the germline V gene. The V gene lost 4 bases and the J gene lost 4 bases, with 11 bases spanning the gap. The CDR3 extends over 14 amino acids.

This chain links TRBV9 with TRBJ2-1, with 9 bases lining up with TRBD1. The trim removed 0 bases at V and 7 bases at J, leaving 14 bases unmatched. This CDR3 is 18 amino acids long. Germline V gene lookup returns CDR1 SGDLS and CDR2 YYNGEE. DNA for the CDR3: TGTGCCAGCAGCGTAGGGTATGGGGGGGGACAGGGTCCGAATGAGCAGTTCTTC. Residues: CASSVGYGGGQGPNEQFF.

A single count supports this clone. The chain carries TRBV5-8 and TRBJ2-5; a possible D gene is TRBD2 (6 bases). The CDR3 contains 15 residues. V was trimmed by 4 bases and J by 7 bases, leaving 20 bases between them. The germline V gene has CDR1 SGHTS and CDR2 YDEGEE. CDR3 sequence reads: CASSPRRATSSTQYF. CDR3 coding DNA: TGTGCCAGCAGCCCTAGGAGGGCTACAAGTTCGACCCAGTACTTC.

This chain links TRBV28 with TRBJ1-1; TRBD1 is a possible D gene (6 bases). There are 14 residues in the CDR3. Germline V CDR1 and CDR2: MDHEN, SYDVKM. V shed 3 bases and J shed 1 base, with 9 bases lying between them. The CDR3 bases are TGTGCCAGCAGTTTCCCCAGGGGGAACACTGAAGCTTTCTTT. Translating it yields CASSFPRGNTEAFF.

The rearrangement joins TRBV5-1 to TRBJ1-3; TRBD1 aligns across 10 bases. CDR1 is SGHRS, CDR2 YFSETQ, per germline. This CDR3 comprises 19 residues. The V gene end was trimmed by 0 bases and the J gene end by 3 bases; junction bases not matched to a gene: 12. The CDR3: CASSLGTGTGDSRGNTIYF. In DNA, the CDR3 is TGCGCCAGCAGCTTGGGGACCGGGACAGGGGATAGCCGTGGAAACACCATATATTTT.

The chain carries TRBV6-5 and TRBJ2-7, with D maybe TRBD1 (5 bases). Trimming pared 7 bases from V and 7 bases from J, leaving 8 bases between. This CDR3 contains 10 residues. Germline lookup yields CDR1 MNHEY and CDR2 SVGAGI. This CDR3 is CASKGEEQYF. The CDR3 DNA is TGTGCCAGCAAAGGGGAAGAGCAGTACTTC.

This clone appeared a few times. CDR3 residues: CASSKDRGEGYTF. In DNA form, the CDR3 reads TGTGCCAGCAGCAAGGACAGGGGTGAGGGCTACACCTTC. The rearrangement joins TRBV7-9 to TRBJ1-2; 9 bases are a match to TRBD1. This CDR3 contains 13 residues. Trimming removed 5 bases from V and 8 bases from J; junction bases left unmatched: 6. CDR1 is SEHNR and CDR2 is FQNEAQ in the germline V gene (reference sequence).

A note on this clone: Other DNA sequences in the same sample also yield this CDR3. The chain carries TRBV9 and TRBJ2-7, with TRBD2 matching 9 bases. The V gene end was trimmed by 2 bases and the J gene end by 3 bases; junction bases not matched to a gene: 3. CDR3 length: 14 amino acids. Germline loops: CDR1 SGDLS, CDR2 YYNGEE. The CDR3 DNA reads as TGTGCCAGCAGCGTTCTAGCGGGAAGCTACGAGCAGTACTTC. It translates to CASSVLAGSYEQYF.

This clone has only a few counts. Written as DNA, the CDR3 is TGTGCCAGTAATCACAGGGCCCCCTCTGGAAACACCATATATTTT. Translating gives CASNHRAPSGNTIYF. The J gene is TRBJ1-3, the V gene TRBV19; D is possibly TRBD1 (6 bases). Trimming cost V 7 bases and J 0 bases, with 13 bases left between them. CDR3 size: 15 residues. Germline assignment: CDR1 LNHDA and CDR2 SQIVND (reference sequence).

The CDR3 bases are TGTGCCAGCCAGGCGAACACCGGGGAGCTGTTTTTT. Translating gives CASQANTGELFF. The genes are TRBV6-5 and TRBJ2-2; D unclear. Trimming took off 8 bases at V and 0 bases at J, with 4 bases between the two ends. Per germline, CDR1 MNHEY and CDR2 SVGAGI. The CDR3 runs to 12 residues.